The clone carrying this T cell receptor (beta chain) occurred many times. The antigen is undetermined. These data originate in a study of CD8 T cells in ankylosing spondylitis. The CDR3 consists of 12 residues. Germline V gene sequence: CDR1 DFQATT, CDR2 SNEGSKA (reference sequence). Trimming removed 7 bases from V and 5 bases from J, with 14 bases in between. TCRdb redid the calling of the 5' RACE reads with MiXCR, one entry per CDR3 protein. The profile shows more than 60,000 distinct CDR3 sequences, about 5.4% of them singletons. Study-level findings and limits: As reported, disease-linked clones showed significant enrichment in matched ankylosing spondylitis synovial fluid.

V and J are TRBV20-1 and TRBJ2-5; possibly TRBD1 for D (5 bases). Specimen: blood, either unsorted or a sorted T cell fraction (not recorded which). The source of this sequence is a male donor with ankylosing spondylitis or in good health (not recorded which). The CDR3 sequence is CSVRSQGETQYF. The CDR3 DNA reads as TGCAGTGTCAGAAGTCAGGGTGAGACCCAGTACTTC.